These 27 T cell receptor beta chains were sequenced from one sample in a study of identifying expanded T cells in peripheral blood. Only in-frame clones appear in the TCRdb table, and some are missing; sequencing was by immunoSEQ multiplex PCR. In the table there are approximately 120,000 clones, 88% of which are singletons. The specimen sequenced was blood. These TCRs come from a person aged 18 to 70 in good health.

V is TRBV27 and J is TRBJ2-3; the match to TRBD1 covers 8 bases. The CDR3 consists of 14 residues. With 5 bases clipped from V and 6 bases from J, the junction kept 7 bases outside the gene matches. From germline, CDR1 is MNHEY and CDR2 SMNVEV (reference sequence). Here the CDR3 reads CASSRFNRGDTQYF. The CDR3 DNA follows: TGTGCCAGCAGTCGATTCAACAGGGGGGATACGCAGTATTTT.

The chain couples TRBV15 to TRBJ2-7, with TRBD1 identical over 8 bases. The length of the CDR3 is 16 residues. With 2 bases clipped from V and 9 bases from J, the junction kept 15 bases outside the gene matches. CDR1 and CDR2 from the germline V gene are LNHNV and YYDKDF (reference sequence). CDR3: CATSRWGTGGRVWQYF. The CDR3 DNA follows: TGTGCCACCAGCAGATGGGGGACAGGTGGACGGGTCTGGCAGTACTTC.

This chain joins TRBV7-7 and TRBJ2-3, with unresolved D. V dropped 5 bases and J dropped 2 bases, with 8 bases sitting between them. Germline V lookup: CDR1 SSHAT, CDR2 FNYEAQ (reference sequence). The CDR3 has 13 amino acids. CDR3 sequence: CASSRTPTDTQYF. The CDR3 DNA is TGTGCCAGCAGCCGGACCCCCACAGATACGCAGTATTTT. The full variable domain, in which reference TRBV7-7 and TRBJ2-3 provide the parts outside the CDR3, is GAGVSQSPRYKVTKRGQDVTLRCDPISSHATLYWYQQALGQGPEFLTYFNYEAQPDKSGLPSDRFSAERPEGSISTLTIQRTEQRDSAMYRCASSRTPTDTQYFGPGTRLTVL.

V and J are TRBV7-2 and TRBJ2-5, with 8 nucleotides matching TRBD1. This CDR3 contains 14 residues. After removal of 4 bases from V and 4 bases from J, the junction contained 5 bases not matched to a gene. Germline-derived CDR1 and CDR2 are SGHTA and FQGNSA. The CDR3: CASSSGQGRETQYF. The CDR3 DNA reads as TGTGCCAGCAGCTCCGGACAGGGACGAGAGACCCAGTACTTC.

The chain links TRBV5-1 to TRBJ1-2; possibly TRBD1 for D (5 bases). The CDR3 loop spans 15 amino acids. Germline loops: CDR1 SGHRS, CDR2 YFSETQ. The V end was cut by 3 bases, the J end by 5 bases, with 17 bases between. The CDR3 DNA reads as TGCGCCAGCAGCTCGGACGGGCTCGGGGCTTATGGCTACACCTTC. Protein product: CASSSDGLGAYGYTF.

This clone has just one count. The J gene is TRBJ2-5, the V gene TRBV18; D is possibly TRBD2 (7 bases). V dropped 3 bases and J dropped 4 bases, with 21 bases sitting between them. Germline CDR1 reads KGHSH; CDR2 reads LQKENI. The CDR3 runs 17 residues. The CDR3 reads CASSPYLGGGEVETQYF. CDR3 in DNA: TGTGCCAGCTCACCGTACCTCGGCGGGGGCGAGGTAGAGACCCAGTACTTC.

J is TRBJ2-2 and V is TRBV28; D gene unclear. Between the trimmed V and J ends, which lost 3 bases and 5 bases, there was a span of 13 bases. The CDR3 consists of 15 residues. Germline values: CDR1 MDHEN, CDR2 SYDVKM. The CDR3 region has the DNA TGTGCCAGCAGTTTGCCAACCCCAAGGACCGGGGAGCTGTTTTTT. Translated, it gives CASSLPTPRTGELFF.

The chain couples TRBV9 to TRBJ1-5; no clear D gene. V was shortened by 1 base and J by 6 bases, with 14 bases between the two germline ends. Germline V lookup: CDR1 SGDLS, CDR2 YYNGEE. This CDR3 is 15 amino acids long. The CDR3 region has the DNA TGTGCCAGCAGCGTAAGTCCCACCAATAGTCAGCCCCAGCATTTT. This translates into CASSVSPTNSQPQHF.

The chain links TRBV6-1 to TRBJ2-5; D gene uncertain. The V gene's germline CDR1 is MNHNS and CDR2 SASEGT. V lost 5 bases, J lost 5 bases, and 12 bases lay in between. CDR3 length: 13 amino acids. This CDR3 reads CASSNIGRETQYF. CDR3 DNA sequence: TGTGCCAGCAGTAATATAGGGCGGGAGACCCAGTACTTC.

CDR3 amino acids: CASSYDRGKDEQYF. CDR3 DNA sequence: TGTGCCAGCAGTTACGATCGGGGGAAGGACGAGCAGTACTTC. The V gene is TRBV6-6, the J gene TRBJ2-7, with D tentatively TRBD2 (6 bases). In germline, CDR1 is MNHNY, CDR2 SVGAGI (reference sequence). This CDR3 contains 14 residues. The ends were cut back, 2 bases at V and 5 bases at J, with 13 bases in the middle.

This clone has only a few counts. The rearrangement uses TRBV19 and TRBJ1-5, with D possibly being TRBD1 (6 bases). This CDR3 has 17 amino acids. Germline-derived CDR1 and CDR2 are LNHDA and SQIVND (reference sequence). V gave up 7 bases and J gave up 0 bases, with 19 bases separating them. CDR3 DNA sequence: TGTGCCAGTATTACGCCCAGACAGGCGTATAGCAATCAGCCCCAGCATTTT. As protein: CASITPRQAYSNQPQHF.

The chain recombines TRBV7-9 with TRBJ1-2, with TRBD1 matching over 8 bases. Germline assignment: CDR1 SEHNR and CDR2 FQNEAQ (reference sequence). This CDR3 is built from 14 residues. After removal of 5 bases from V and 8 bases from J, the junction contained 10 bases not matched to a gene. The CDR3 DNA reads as TGTGCCAGCAGCGCAATTGGACAGGGAAAAGGCTACACCTTC. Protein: CASSAIGQGKGYTF.

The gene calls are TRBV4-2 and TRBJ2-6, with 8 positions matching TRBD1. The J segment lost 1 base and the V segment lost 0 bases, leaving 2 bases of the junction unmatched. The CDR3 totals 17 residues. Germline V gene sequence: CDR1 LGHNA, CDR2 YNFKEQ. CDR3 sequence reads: CASSQEWTGSGANVLTF. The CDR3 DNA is TGTGCCAGCAGCCAAGAGTGGACAGGGTCTGGGGCCAACGTCCTGACTTTC.

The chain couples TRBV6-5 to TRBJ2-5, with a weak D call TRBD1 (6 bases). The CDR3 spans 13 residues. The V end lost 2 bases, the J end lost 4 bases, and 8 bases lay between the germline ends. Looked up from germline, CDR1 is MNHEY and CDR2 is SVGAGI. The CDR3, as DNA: TGTGCCAGCAGTTACGGCAGGGGAGAGACCCAGTACTTC. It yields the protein CASSYGRGETQYF.

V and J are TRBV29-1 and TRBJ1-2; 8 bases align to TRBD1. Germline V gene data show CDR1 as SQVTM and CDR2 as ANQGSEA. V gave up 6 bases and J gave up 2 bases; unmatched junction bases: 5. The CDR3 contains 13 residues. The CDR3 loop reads CSVKTGANYGYTF. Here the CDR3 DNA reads TGCAGCGTCAAGACAGGGGCCAACTATGGCTACACCTTC.

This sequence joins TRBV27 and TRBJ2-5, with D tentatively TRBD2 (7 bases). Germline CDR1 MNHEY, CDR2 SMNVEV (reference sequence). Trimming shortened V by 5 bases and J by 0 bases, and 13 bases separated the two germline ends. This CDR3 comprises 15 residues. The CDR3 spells CASSPEGGYQETQYF. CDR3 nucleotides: TGTGCCAGCAGTCCGGAGGGGGGGTACCAAGAGACCCAGTACTTC.

CDR3 amino acids: CASRALAAQETQYF. CDR3 nucleotides: TGTGCCAGCAGAGCCTTAGCGGCACAAGAGACCCAGTACTTC. The chain recombines TRBV2 with TRBJ2-5, with D perhaps matching TRBD2 (6 bases). Germline V gives CDR1 SNHLY, CDR2 FYNNEI. The CDR3 runs 14 residues. V lost 6 bases and J 2 bases, leaving 13 bases between the germline ends.

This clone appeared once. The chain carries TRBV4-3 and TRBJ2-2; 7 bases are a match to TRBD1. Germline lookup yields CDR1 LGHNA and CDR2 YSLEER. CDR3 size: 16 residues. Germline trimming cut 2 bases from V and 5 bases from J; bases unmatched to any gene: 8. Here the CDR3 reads CASSQQTGKETGELFF. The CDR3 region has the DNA TGCGCCAGCAGCCAACAGACAGGGAAGGAAACCGGGGAGCTGTTTTTT.

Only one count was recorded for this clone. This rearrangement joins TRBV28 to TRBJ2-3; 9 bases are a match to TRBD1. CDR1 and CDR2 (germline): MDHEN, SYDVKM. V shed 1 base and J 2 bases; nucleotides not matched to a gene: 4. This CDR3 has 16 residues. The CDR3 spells CASSLSTGGSTDTQYF. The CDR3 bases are TGTGCCAGCAGTTTATCCACAGGGGGCTCCACAGATACGCAGTATTTT.

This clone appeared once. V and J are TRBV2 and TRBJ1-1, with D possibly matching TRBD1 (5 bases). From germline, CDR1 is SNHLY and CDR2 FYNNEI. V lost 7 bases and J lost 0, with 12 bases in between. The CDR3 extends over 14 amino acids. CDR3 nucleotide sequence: TGTGCCAGCATCTCTCGGGGCCTGAACACTGAAGCTTTCTTT. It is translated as CASISRGLNTEAFF.

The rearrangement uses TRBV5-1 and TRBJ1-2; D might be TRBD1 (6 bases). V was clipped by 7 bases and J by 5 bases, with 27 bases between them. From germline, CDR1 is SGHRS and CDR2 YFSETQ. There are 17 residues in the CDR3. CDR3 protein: CASSRGTGPGTNYGYTF. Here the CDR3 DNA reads TGCGCCAGCTCGAGGGGAACAGGCCCCGGGACAAATTATGGCTACACCTTC.

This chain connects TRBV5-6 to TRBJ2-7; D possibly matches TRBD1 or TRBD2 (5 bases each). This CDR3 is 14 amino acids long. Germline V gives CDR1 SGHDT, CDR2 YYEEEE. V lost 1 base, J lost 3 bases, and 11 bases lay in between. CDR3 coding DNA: TGTGCCAGCAGCTTGACAGGACTTGACTACGAGCAGTACTTC. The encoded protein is CASSLTGLDYEQYF. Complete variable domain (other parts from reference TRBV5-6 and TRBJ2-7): DAGVTQSPTHLIKTRGQQVTLRCSPKSGHDTVSWYQQALGQGPQFIFQYYEEEERQRGNFPDRFSGHQFPNYSSELNVNALLLGDSALYLCASSLTGLDYEQYFGPGTRLTVT.

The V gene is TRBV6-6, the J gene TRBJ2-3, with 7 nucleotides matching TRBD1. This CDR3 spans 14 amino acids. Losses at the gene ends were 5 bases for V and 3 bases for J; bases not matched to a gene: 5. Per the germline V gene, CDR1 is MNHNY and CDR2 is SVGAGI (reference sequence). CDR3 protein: CASSNRGETDTQYF. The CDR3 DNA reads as TGTGCCAGCAGTAACAGGGGTGAGACAGATACGCAGTATTTT.

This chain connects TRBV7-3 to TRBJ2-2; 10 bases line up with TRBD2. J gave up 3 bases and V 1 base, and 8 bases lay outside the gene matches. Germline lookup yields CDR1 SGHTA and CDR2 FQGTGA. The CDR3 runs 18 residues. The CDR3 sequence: CASSLISASGGHTGELFF. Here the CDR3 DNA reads TGTGCCAGCAGCTTAATTTCGGCTAGCGGGGGCCACACCGGGGAGCTGTTTTTT.

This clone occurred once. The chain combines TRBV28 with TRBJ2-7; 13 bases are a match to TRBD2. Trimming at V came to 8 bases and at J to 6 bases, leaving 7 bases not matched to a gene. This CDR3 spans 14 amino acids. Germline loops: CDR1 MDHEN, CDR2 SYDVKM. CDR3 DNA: TGTGCCAGCCAACTAGCGGGAGGGCCTAGCGAGCAGTACTTC. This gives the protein CASQLAGGPSEQYF.

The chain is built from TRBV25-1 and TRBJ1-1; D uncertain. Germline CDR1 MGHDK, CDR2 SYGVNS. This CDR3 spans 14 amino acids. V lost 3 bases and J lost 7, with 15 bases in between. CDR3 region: CASSEVGRDGEAFF. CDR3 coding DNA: TGTGCCAGCAGTGAGGTTGGGCGAGACGGTGAAGCTTTCTTT. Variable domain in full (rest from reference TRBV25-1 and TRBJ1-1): EADIYQTPRYLVIGTGKKITLECSQTMGHDKMYWYQQDPGMELHLIHYSYGVNSTEKGDLSSESTVSRIRTEHFPLTLESARPSHTSQYLCASSEVGRDGEAFFGQGTRLTVV.

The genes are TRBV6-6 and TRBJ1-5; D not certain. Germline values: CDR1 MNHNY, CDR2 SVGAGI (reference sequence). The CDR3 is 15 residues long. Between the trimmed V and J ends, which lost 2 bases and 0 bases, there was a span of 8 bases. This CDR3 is CASSYDGISNQPQHF. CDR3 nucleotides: TGTGCCAGCAGTTACGATGGGATTAGCAATCAGCCCCAGCATTTT.